This TCR beta chain comes out of a study of blood T cell repertoires in COVID-19. Study information: Donors in the United States, Italy and Spain gave samples during acute or convalescent COVID-19. PBMCs, B-cell-depleted T cells, or T cells provided the cDNA or gDNA that made up the material.

The CDR3 has 16 amino acids. V gave up 7 bases and J gave up 0 bases, with 14 bases separating them. Germline loops: CDR1 SGHRS, CDR2 YFSETQ. This clone was detected only once. In the source study's methods: Counts of nucleated cells, estimated from reference gene primer amplification, were obtained. Sequenced by immunoSEQ multiplex PCR; TCRdb stores in-frame clones only, minus some. The DNA was the basis for D and trimming; V, J and clone size are from that table. The sample lists about 80,000 clones; over 75% were seen once. The receptor's source is a man between 65 and 85 years old with active or convalescent COVID-19. The chain joins TRBV5-1 to TRBJ1-6, with D possibly being TRBD1 (5 bases). Sequenced material: peripheral blood. The CDR3 spells CASRGGGSSYNSPLHF. The CDR3 nucleotides are TGCGCCAGCCGGGGTGGGGGGAGCTCCTATAATTCACCCCTCCACTTT. The variable domain in full, with the rest retrieved from reference TRBV5-1 and TRBJ1-6, is KAGVTQTPRYLIKTRGQQVTLSCSPISGHRSVSWYQQTPGQGLQFLFEYFSETQRNKGNFPGRFSGRQFSNSRSEMNVSTLELGDSALYLCASRGGGSSYNSPLHFGNGTRLTVT.